The 20 T cell receptor beta chains given below trace back to one sample, sequenced in a study of identifying expanded T cells in peripheral blood. TCRdb's table, derived via immunoSEQ multiplex PCR, lists solely in-frame clones and lacks some. Here the sample spans about 94,000 clones, 88% being singletons. The sample was blood. These TCRs come from a person aged 18-70 years in good health.

This chain joins TRBV7-9 and TRBJ2-7; 9 positions match TRBD1. V gave up 2 bases and J gave up 6 bases; unmatched junction bases: 11. CDR3 length equals 16 residues. CDR1 and CDR2 from the germline V gene are SEHNR and FQNEAQ (reference sequence). CDR3 sequence: CASSLLPGQGEPEQYF. In nucleotides, the CDR3 is TGTGCCAGCAGCTTACTACCGGGACAGGGAGAACCCGAGCAGTACTTC. The full variable domain, its missing parts supplied by reference TRBV7-9 and TRBJ2-7, is DTGVSQNPRHKITKRGQNVTFRCDPISEHNRLYWYRQTLGQGPEFLTYFQNEAQLEKSRLLSDRFSAERPKGSFSTLEIQRTEQGDSAMYLCASSLLPGQGEPEQYFGPGTRLTVT.

A few counts support this clone. The rearrangement joins TRBV5-6 to TRBJ2-2, with D possibly being TRBD1 or TRBD2 (5 bases each). Per the germline V gene, CDR1 is SGHDT and CDR2 is YYEEEE. The CDR3 runs 16 residues. Trimming cost V 4 bases and J 1 base, with 14 bases left between them. The CDR3 here is CASSTFGTENTGELFF. The DNA of the CDR3 is TGTGCCAGCAGCACCTTCGGGACGGAGAACACCGGGGAGCTGTTTTTT.

This chain links TRBV7-3 with TRBJ2-3; 15 positions match TRBD2. CDR3 length equals 17 residues. Germline values: CDR1 SGHTA, CDR2 FQGTGA. V lost 5 bases, J lost 3 bases, and 6 bases stayed unmatched. The CDR3 here is CASSPRTSGGVTDTQYF. The CDR3, as DNA: TGTGCCAGCAGCCCCCGGACTAGCGGGGGGGTTACAGATACGCAGTATTTT. Supplemented by reference TRBV7-3 and TRBJ2-3, the full variable domain reads GAGVSQTPSNKVTEKGKYVELRCDPISGHTALYWYRQSLGQGPEFLIYFQGTGAADDSGLPNDRFFAVRPEGSVSTLKIQRTERGDSAVYLCASSPRTSGGVTDTQYFGPGTRLTVL.

The chain is built from TRBV6-1 and TRBJ2-7; possible D gene TRBD1, 6 bases. The CDR3 is 14 residues long. Per the germline V gene, CDR1 is MNHNS and CDR2 is SASEGT. The V and J ends lost 7 bases and 1 base respectively, with 14 bases between them. In nucleotides, the CDR3 is TGTGCCAGCAACCAGGGGTTCTGGTCCTACGAGCAGTACTTC. This gives the protein CASNQGFWSYEQYF.

This chain connects TRBV5-1 to TRBJ1-4, with D hard to call. The V gene's germline CDR1 is SGHRS and CDR2 YFSETQ. The CDR3 is 18 amino acids. Trimming took off 3 bases at V and 0 bases at J, with 18 bases between the two ends. The CDR3 bases are TGCGCCAGCAGCTCTCAGCCTACTACAGCAGCAACTAATGAAAAACTGTTTTTT. Amino acid sequence: CASSSQPTTAATNEKLFF.

V is TRBV19 and J is TRBJ1-1; TRBD1 agrees at 12 bases. Germline V gene data show CDR1 as LNHDA and CDR2 as SQIVND (reference sequence). Trimming removed 5 bases from V and 6 bases from J; junction bases left unmatched: 7. The length of the CDR3 is 15 residues. The CDR3 reads CASSRDRGQAAEAFF. The CDR3, as DNA: TGTGCCAGTAGTCGGGACAGGGGGCAAGCGGCTGAAGCTTTCTTT.

The V gene is TRBV29-1, the J gene TRBJ1-4, with D possibly TRBD1 on 5 matching bases. The ends were cut back, 8 bases at V and 3 bases at J, with 16 bases in the middle. Germline CDR1 reads SQVTM; CDR2 reads ANQGSEA. CDR3 size: 14 residues. The CDR3 region has the DNA TGCAGCTTCTCAACCGGGACTTCTAATGAAAAACTGTTTTTT. It specifies CSFSTGTSNEKLFF.

The J gene is TRBJ1-2, the V gene TRBV9; no clear D. CDR3 length equals 10 residues. CDR1 is SGDLS and CDR2 is YYNGEE in the germline V gene. V dropped 3 bases and J dropped 6 bases, with 3 bases sitting between them. The CDR3 reads CASSGNGYTF. In DNA, the CDR3 is TGTGCCAGCAGCGGTAATGGCTACACCTTC.

V and J are TRBV5-1 and TRBJ1-1; no firm D call. V was clipped by 0 bases and J by 4 bases, with 10 bases between them. This CDR3 contains 14 residues. The germline V gene encodes CDR1 SGHRS and CDR2 YFSETQ. As DNA, the CDR3 is TGCGCCAGCAGCTTGGGGGTTGGACCCACTGAAGCTTTCTTT. The encoded protein is CASSLGVGPTEAFF.

Points on this clone: A junction end diverges from the germline sequence, so it may reflect a read error. The identical CDR3 is also encoded by other nucleotide sequences in the sample. The genes are TRBV6-1 and TRBJ2-7; TRBD1 might be the D (5 bases). CDR3 length: 15 amino acids. CDR1 MNHNS and CDR2 SASEGT come from the germline V gene. The CDR3: CASSEIAQVSYEQYF. CDR3 sequence (DNA): TGCGCCAGCAGTGAAATCGCACAGGTCTCCTACGAGCAGTACTTC.

The chain recombines TRBV28 with TRBJ1-5; 8 nucleotides align to TRBD1. V lost 7 bases, J lost 0 bases, and 14 bases stayed unmatched. Germline values: CDR1 MDHEN, CDR2 SYDVKM. The CDR3 is 18 amino acids. In nucleotides, the CDR3 is TGTGCCAGCACCTCATCGACAGGGGCGCTATATAGCAATCAGCCCCAGCATTTT. This gives the protein CASTSSTGALYSNQPQHF.

This sequence joins TRBV7-9 and TRBJ1-2; D is perhaps TRBD1 (6 bases). V was shortened by 3 bases and J by 4 bases, with 12 bases between the two germline ends. CDR1 SEHNR and CDR2 FQNEAQ come from the germline V gene (reference sequence). The CDR3 is made up of 14 amino acids. In DNA form, the CDR3 reads TGTGCCAGCAGCTTTCCGGGGGCGGGCTATGGCTACACCTTC. Protein product: CASSFPGAGYGYTF.

V gene TRBV5-1 combines with J gene TRBJ2-3; D might be TRBD2 (6 bases). This CDR3 region has 12 residues. The germline V and J ends were trimmed by 6 bases and 5 bases, with 10 bases remaining between them. Germline assignment: CDR1 SGHRS and CDR2 YFSETQ. The CDR3 bases are TGCGCCAGCATCAACGGGGGAGATACGCAGTATTTT. Translating gives CASINGGDTQYF. The full variable domain, in which reference TRBV5-1 and TRBJ2-3 provide the parts outside the CDR3, is KAGVTQTPRYLIKTRGQQVTLSCSPISGHRSVSWYQQTPGQGLQFLFEYFSETQRNKGNFPGRFSGRQFSNSRSEMNVSTLELGDSALYLCASINGGDTQYFGPGTRLTVL.

J is TRBJ1-6 and V is TRBV6-5; D is unresolved. The V gene lost 4 bases and the J gene lost 9 bases, with 16 bases spanning the gap. Per the germline V gene, CDR1 is MNHEY and CDR2 is SVGAGI. The CDR3 length is 15 residues. CDR3: CASSSRTGSSSPLHF. The DNA for the CDR3 is TGTGCCAGCAGTTCCCGGACGGGAAGTAGTTCACCCCTCCACTTT.

The V and J genes are TRBV6-5 and TRBJ1-1; 7 positions match TRBD1. CDR3 length: 16 residues. Per germline, CDR1 MNHEY and CDR2 SVGAGI. V shed 0 bases, J shed 5 bases, and the junction held 9 bases outside the gene matches. The CDR3 is CASSYSKGGGYTEAFF. Here the CDR3 DNA reads TGTGCCAGCAGTTACTCGAAAGGGGGCGGGTATACTGAAGCTTTCTTT.

The chain uses TRBV11-2 and TRBJ2-7; the D is unclear. Germline values: CDR1 SGHAT, CDR2 FQNNGV. With 2 bases removed from V and 5 bases from J, the gap between germline ends came to 7 bases. This CDR3 is built from 12 residues. CDR3 in DNA: TGTGCCAGCAGCTTAATTGGGGACGAGCAGTACTTC. As protein: CASSLIGDEQYF. The full variable domain, completed using reference TRBV11-2 and TRBJ2-7, is EAGVAQSPRYKIIEKRQSVAFWCNPISGHATLYWYQQILGQGPKLLIQFQNNGVVDDSQLPKDRFSAERLKGVDSTLKIQPAKLEDSAVYLCASSLIGDEQYFGPGTRLTVT.

The V call is TRBV11-1, the J call TRBJ1-5; no definite D call. Trimming removed 2 bases at V and 2 bases at J, with 4 bases between. Germline V CDR1 and CDR2: SGHAT, FQDESV (reference sequence). This CDR3 spans 13 amino acids. The CDR3 DNA reads TGTGCCAGCAGCTTAAACGGCAATCAGCCCCAGCATTTT. Encoded protein: CASSLNGNQPQHF.

The V gene is TRBV2, the J gene TRBJ1-4; D perhaps matches TRBD1 (5 bases). Germline V lookup: CDR1 SNHLY, CDR2 FYNNEI. The V gene lost 6 bases and the J gene lost 4 bases, with 12 bases spanning the gap. The length of the CDR3 is 14 residues. The CDR3 sequence is CASRGDSINEKLFF. DNA for the CDR3: TGTGCCAGCAGGGGTGACAGCATTAATGAAAAACTGTTTTTT.

The V gene is TRBV29-1, the J gene TRBJ1-2, with D possibly TRBD1 on 6 matching bases. CDR3 size: 11 residues. V lost 4 bases, J lost 7 bases, and 10 bases lay in between. Germline lookup yields CDR1 SQVTM and CDR2 ANQGSEA. The CDR3 region has the DNA TGCAGCGTTGTTGGGACAACTGGCTACACCTTC. Protein sequence: CSVVGTTGYTF.

This sequence joins TRBV18 and TRBJ2-2; D may be TRBD2 (5 bases). The CDR3 extends over 17 amino acids. Germline assignment: CDR1 KGHSH and CDR2 LQKENI. V dropped 3 bases and J dropped 3 bases, with 17 bases sitting between them. Here the CDR3 reads CASSPFRGIEHTGELFF. The CDR3 coding sequence is TGTGCCAGCTCACCGTTCCGAGGGATCGAGCACACCGGGGAGCTGTTTTTT.